This TCR beta chain is drawn from a study of cytomegalovirus exposure and HLA in healthy donors. CDR1 and CDR2 (germline): MNHEY, SVGAGI. With 6 bases removed from V and 1 base from J, the gap between germline ends came to 10 bases. The CDR3 is made up of 14 amino acids. The PCR was carried out with 60 Vbeta primers and 13 Jbeta primers. Repertoires were generated with immunoSEQ multiplex PCR, while TCRdb's copy carries only in-frame clones and drops some. The sample consists of 150,000 to 200,000 clones, approximately 82% of them appearing once. Sequenced material: PBMCs. This TCR was recovered from a male donor in good health and CMV-seronegative. The chain joins TRBV6-5 to TRBJ2-1; D gene uncertain. This chain's CDR3 is CASSRLESYNEQFF. The CDR3 DNA reads TGTGCCAGCAGCAGACTCGAATCCTACAATGAGCAGTTCTTC.